This T cell receptor (beta chain) was captured in a study of shared clonotypes between healthy human individuals. As for this clone: Its antigen remains unknown.

Whole-study findings and limits: Despite large depth, rarefaction showed incomplete sorted-subset sequencing.

In the original workflow: There were no quality scores in the junction-only immunoSEQ sequences, so filtering differed. The method was immunoSEQ multiplex PCR; TCRdb's version includes in-frame clones alone and lacks a portion of them. The V and J calls and clone size come from that table; D and trimming were worked out from the DNA. This repertoire shows about 2.4 million clones, about 92% found once; its top ten account for over 0.12%. The CDR3 has 19 amino acids. Per germline, CDR1 SGHTA and CDR2 FQGNSA. V was clipped by 1 base and J by 3 bases; unmatched bases: 11. The source of this sequence is a man between 18 and 29 years old in good health. The chain couples TRBV7-2 to TRBJ2-1; TRBD2 agrees at 11 bases. Input material: naive CD4+ T cells sorted from blood. Stated subset: CD45RA+ positively selected. The CDR3 loop is CASSLGGSGRARFYNEQFF. DNA for the CDR3: TGTGCCAGCAGCTTAGGTGGTAGCGGGAGGGCCAGGTTCTACAATGAGCAGTTCTTC.